This T cell receptor (beta chain) was captured by sequencing in a study of PD-1 blockade in classical Hodgkin lymphoma. Sample time point: cycle 4 day 1 (C4D1), after less than seven weeks of nivolumab. Every one of the patients relapsed after autologous stem cell transplantation (brentuximab vedotin exposure was variable). The assay was immunoSEQ multiplex PCR, and TCRdb's table has in-frame clones only and misses some. The profile shows 90,000 to 110,000 clones, over 85% of them singletons. Only a few counts were recorded for this clone. The specimen was peripheral blood mononuclear cells (PBMCs), collected before the fourth cycle of nivolumab. The TCR originated in a human donor with classical Hodgkin lymphoma.

CDR3 sequence (DNA): TGTGCCAGCAGTTACAGGGAAGGCCAGCCCCAGCATTTT. Translated, it gives CASSYREGQPQHF. The genes are TRBV6-5 and TRBJ1-5; D remains unclear. The V end was cut by 2 bases, the J end by 7 bases, with 9 bases between. There are 13 residues in the CDR3. In germline, CDR1 is MNHEY, CDR2 SVGAGI.